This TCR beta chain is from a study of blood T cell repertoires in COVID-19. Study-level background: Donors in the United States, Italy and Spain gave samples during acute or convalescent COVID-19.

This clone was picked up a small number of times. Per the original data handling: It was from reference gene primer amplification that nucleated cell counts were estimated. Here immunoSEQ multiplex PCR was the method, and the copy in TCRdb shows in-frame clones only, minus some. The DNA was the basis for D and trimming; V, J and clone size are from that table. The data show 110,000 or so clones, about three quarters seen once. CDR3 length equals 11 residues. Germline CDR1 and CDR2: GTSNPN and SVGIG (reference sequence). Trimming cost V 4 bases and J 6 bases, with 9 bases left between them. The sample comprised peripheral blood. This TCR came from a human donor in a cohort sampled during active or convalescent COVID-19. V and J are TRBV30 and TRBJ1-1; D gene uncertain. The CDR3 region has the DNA TGTGCCTGGATTTCACTTGCTGAAGCTTTCTTT. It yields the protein CAWISLAEAFF.